This T cell receptor beta chain is from a study of shared clonotypes between healthy human individuals. Study-wide results and limits: Estimated clonotype richness was generally higher in naive than memory subsets. Clonotype sharing among donors was thought likely to change with sequencing depth.

Notes on this clone: Its target is not known.

Trimming took 6 bases from V and 11 from J, leaving 19 bases between them. CDR3 size: 13 residues. CDR1 and CDR2 (germline): MNHEY, SVGAGI. For every subset, genomic DNA was evenly distributed across several immunoSEQ plates. Assay used: immunoSEQ multiplex PCR; TCRdb lists only in-frame clones, some missing. Of some 2.1 million clones in the sample, 85% to 95% were seen once. The source material was naive CD4+ T cells sorted from blood. Described subset: CD45RA+ positively selected. The chain has TRBV6-5 and TRBJ1-1; D might be TRBD1 (6 bases). This receptor was taken from a man younger than 30 in good health. This CDR3 reads CASSNTYQGYAFF. CDR3 nucleotide sequence: TGTGCCAGCAGCAATACGTATCAGGGGTACGCTTTCTTT.